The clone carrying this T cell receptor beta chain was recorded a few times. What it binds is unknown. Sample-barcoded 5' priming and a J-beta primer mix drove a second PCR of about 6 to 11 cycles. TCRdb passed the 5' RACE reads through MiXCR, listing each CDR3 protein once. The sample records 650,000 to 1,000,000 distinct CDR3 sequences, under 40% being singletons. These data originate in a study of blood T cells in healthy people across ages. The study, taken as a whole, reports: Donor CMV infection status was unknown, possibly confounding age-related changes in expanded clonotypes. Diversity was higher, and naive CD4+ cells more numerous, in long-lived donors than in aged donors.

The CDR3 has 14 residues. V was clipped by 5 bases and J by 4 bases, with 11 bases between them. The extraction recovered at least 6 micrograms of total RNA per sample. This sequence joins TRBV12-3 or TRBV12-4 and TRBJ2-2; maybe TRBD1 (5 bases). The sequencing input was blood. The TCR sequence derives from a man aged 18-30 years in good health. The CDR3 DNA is TGTGCCAGCAGTGCAGGGTCCGGCACCGGGGAGCTGTTTTTT. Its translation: CASSAGSGTGELFF.